The present entry profiles one T cell receptor (beta chain) with its context. The CDR3 covers 14 residues. Germline loops: CDR1 SGHTS, CDR2 YDEGEE. The V segment lost 7 bases and the J segment 6 bases; nucleotides outside the gene matches: 9. This sample stems from a study of blood T cell repertoires in COVID-19. For the study at large: T cells, B-cell-depleted T cells, or PBMCs provided the cDNA or gDNA that served as material.

Original handling: How many nucleated cells were present was estimated from reference gene primer amplification. Clones were read by immunoSEQ multiplex PCR, and TCRdb kept only the in-frame ones, dropping some. V and J calls and clone size are given by that table; D and trimming were obtained from the DNA. The table includes 73,000 or so clones, 70% to 75% detected once. This receptor was taken from a man in his 60s with acute or convalescent COVID-19. The sequenced material came from peripheral blood. The chain joins TRBV5-8 to TRBJ1-1; 10 bases line up with TRBD1. The CDR3 region has the DNA TGTGCCAGCTCGGTCAGGGGACAGGGGTCTGAAGCTTTCTTT. Encoded protein: CASSVRGQGSEAFF.